Listed below are T cell receptor beta chains from one sample, sequenced in a study of a mutant IDH1 vaccine in newly diagnosed glioma. TCRdb keeps only in-frame clones here, not all; method: immunoSEQ multiplex PCR. The table includes 70,000 to 100,000 clones, 75% to 95% detected once. No antigen has been assigned to these receptors. Here the sequenced sample was PBMCs, taken from a glioma patient whose treatment included an IDH1 peptide vaccine. The receptors were sampled from a woman aged 45 to 65 with glioma. Both conserved end residues are part of each CDR3.

V gene	CDR3 length	CDR3 protein
TRBV5-1	15	CASSPGQGATDTQYF
TRBV13	14	CASSSDRASYEQYF
TRBV2	11	CASNSGSPLHF
TRBV7-9	15	CASLIAGGPYNEQFF
TRBV5-1	15	CASSPQGVGTGELFF
TRBV14	17	CASSQPNDRAPNQPQHF
TRBV19	15	CASSIWLAANQPQHF
TRBV28	17	CASSLAGTLFSGNTIYF
TRBV20-1	11	CSAEDSYEQYF
TRBV9	14	CASSVNHGPGGYTF
TRBV18	15	CASSPGQDRTDTQYF
TRBV5-5	14	CASSHSGQNYGYTF
TRBV6-1	12	CASNRAGNEQFF
TRBV2	13	CASRRGADEKLFF
TRBV7-2	13	CASSSGLYNEQFF
TRBV6-5	13	CASSEGGGQPQHF
TRBV27	14	CASRSKGATYEQYF
TRBV19	14	CAAWGGATNEKLFF
TRBV7-3	14	CASSRGGDHYEQYF
TRBV28	14	CASKKPDYNSPLHF
TRBV6-1	16	CASSEELGSLTQPQHF
TRBV18	16	CASSPPGLAGAGELFF
TRBV7-3	13	CASSPRGNTEAFF
TRBV14	15	CASSHEVIGADTQYF
TRBV6-5	14	CASSRGLSGNTIYF
TRBV6-5	13	CASTGGRGYEQYF
TRBV5-5	14	CASSLGTLSYEQYF
TRBV1	21	CTSSQESIGLAGPSSYNEQFF
TRBV2	18	CARRGAGGTSGKSYEQYF
TRBV29-1	14	CSARHGTALGGYTF
TRBV4-1	16	CASSLAGVEGLTEAFF
TRBV6-5	15	CASSYSLSEGSEQYF
TRBV5-8	15	CASSVSGSRDNEQFF
TRBV5-4	15	CASSMGQGLRNTIYF
TRBV14	14	CASSQARRGTEAFF
TRBV28	14	CASSPAPSGNTIYF
TRBV10-2	14	CAITGTGDTGELFF
TRBV27	17	CASSPEGWTSGYNEQFF
TRBV28	15	CASTIIRDGYYEQYF
TRBV7-3	13	CASRDGPSYEQYF